The rows below give T cell receptor beta chains drawn from one sample of a study of T cells in Graves' hyperthyroidism and ophthalmopathy. From the multiplex PCR reads, TCRdb called clonotypes with MiXCR, one entry per CDR3 protein. This table has about 720,000 distinct CDR3 sequences, less than 20% appearing once. The specimen was blood. These TCRs come from a man aged 18 to 30 with Graves' hyperthyroidism. CDR3s include the opening cysteine and the closing phenylalanine or tryptophan. A D gene is named only where the DNA matches it firmly. The size field is filled for only some rows; it gives once, few, many or a size class.

TRBV19,TRBD2,TRBJ2-3,once,CATREGVGTDTQYF,TGTGCCACACGGGAGGGGGTCGGCACAGATACGCAGTATTTT
TRBV20-1,TRBD1,TRBJ1-1,many,CSAGTRDRRVSTEAFF,TGCAGTGCTGGAACCCGGGACAGGAGGGTGTCCACTGAAGCTTTCTTT
TRBV5-1,-,TRBJ2-7,-,CASILVTSYEQYF,-
TRBV9,-,TRBJ2-1,few,CASSVAWASSYNEQFF,TGTGCCAGCAGCGTAGCCTGGGCGAGCTCCTACAATGAGCAGTTCTTC
TRBV12-3/TRBV12-4,TRBD1,TRBJ1-1,many,CASTRRGLRLTEAFF,TGTGCCAGCACCCGGAGGGGGCTGCGGCTCACTGAAGCTTTCTTT
TRBV11-2,TRBD1,TRBJ2-1,-,CASSSLVGIAGTGAFNEQFF,TGTGCCAGCAGCTCTTTAGTGGGGATAGCCGGGACAGGGGCTTTCAATGAGCAGTTCTTC
TRBV28,TRBD1,TRBJ1-4,-,CASMPRQGAHEKLFF,TGTGCCAGCATGCCCCGGCAGGGGGCTCATGAAAAACTGTTTTTT
TRBV28,-,TRBJ1-5,few,CASSPGSRTSNQPQHF,TGTGCCAGCAGCCCCGGTAGCCGGACTAGCAATCAGCCCCAGCATTTT
TRBV30,TRBD2,TRBJ2-2,few,CAWSSPREGGTGELFF,TGTGCCTGGAGTAGTCCGCGGGAGGGGGGGACCGGGGAGCTGTTTTTT
TRBV6-1,-,TRBJ1-1,many,CASNFPPKGDNGEAFF,TGTGCCAGCAATTTCCCCCCGAAAGGGGACAACGGTGAAGCTTTCTTT
TRBV12-3/TRBV12-4,TRBD2,TRBJ2-1,few,CASGLARNEQFF,TGTGCCAGCGGACTAGCAAGGAATGAGCAGTTCTTC
TRBV6-2/TRBV6-3,TRBD1,TRBJ2-7,-,CASSYSKADRTPYEQYF,TGTGCCAGCAGTTACTCGAAGGCGGACAGGACGCCCTACGAGCAGTACTTC
TRBV20-1,-,TRBJ2-1,few,CSARESIAAYNEQFF,TGCAGTGCTAGAGAGTCCATCGCGGCGTACAATGAGCAGTTCTTC
TRBV28,TRBD2,TRBJ2-1,many,CASREAGGLYNEQFF,TGTGCCAGCAGGGAAGCGGGAGGGCTTTACAATGAGCAGTTCTTC
TRBV27,TRBD2,TRBJ2-7,many,CASRREASYEQYF,TGTGCCAGTAGGCGGGAGGCATCCTACGAGCAGTACTTC
TRBV18,TRBD2,TRBJ2-1,many,CASSLGLAGEVYEQFF,TGTGCCAGCTCACTCGGACTAGCGGGAGAAGTATATGAGCAGTTCTTC
TRBV4-2,-,TRBJ2-1,many,CASSRSHGSGDNEQFF,TGTGCCAGCAGCCGAAGCCACGGGAGTGGCGACAATGAGCAGTTCTTC
TRBV20-1,-,TRBJ1-5,many,CSARAGVRQPQHF,TGCAGTGCTAGAGCCGGGGTCCGGCAGCCCCAGCATTTT
TRBV18,-,TRBJ2-6,-,CASSPMWVSGANVLTF,TGTGCCAGCTCACCTATGTGGGTCTCTGGGGCCAACGTCCTGACTTTC
TRBV5-1,TRBD2,TRBJ2-1,-,CASSLEFIGLEDEQFF,TGCGCCAGCAGCTTGGAGTTTATCGGACTAGAAGATGAGCAGTTCTTC
TRBV27,TRBD1,TRBJ2-1,many,CASSNRGPYNEQFF,TGTGCCAGCAGTAATAGGGGGCCCTACAATGAGCAGTTCTTC
TRBV11-3,-,TRBJ2-3,many,CASSFGEADTQYF,TGTGCCAGCAGCTTTGGAGAGGCAGATACGCAGTATTTT
TRBV28,TRBD2,TRBJ2-1,many,CASSPAGGGTYNEQFF,TGTGCCAGCAGTCCCGCGGGCGGGGGGACCTACAATGAGCAGTTCTTC
TRBV28,TRBD1,TRBJ1-6,few,CASSRKRTGYNSPLHF,TGTGCCAGCAGCAGAAAAAGGACAGGGTACAATTCACCCCTCCACTTT
TRBV2,-,TRBJ2-1,many,CASLVRSYNEQFF,TGTGCCAGCCTAGTTAGGTCTTACAATGAGCAGTTCTTC
TRBV5-6,TRBD1,TRBJ1-2,-,CASSQRGQAKGYTF,TGTGCCAGCAGCCAACGGGGACAGGCTAAAGGCTACACCTTC
TRBV10-3,TRBD2,TRBJ2-3,few,CAISESWLREGSTDTQYF,TGTGCCATCAGTGAGTCTTGGCTGCGGGAGGGTAGCACAGATACGCAGTATTTT
TRBV2,TRBD2,TRBJ2-1,many,CASSDTSGTYNEQFF,TGTGCCAGCAGTGATACTAGCGGTACCTACAATGAGCAGTTCTTC
TRBV18,TRBD1,TRBJ2-7,-,CASSPQATGDPGEQYF,TGTGCCAGCTCACCACAGGCAACAGGGGATCCAGGCGAGCAGTACTTC
TRBV19,-,TRBJ1-2,-,CASSIGANYGYTF,TGTGCCAGTAGCATAGGAGCTAACTATGGCTACACCTTC
TRBV27,-,TRBJ2-3,few,CASSFGGRLTDTQYF,TGTGCCAGCAGTTTTGGCGGGCGGCTCACAGATACGCAGTATTTT
TRBV6-4,-,TRBJ1-2,few,CASSGSGGYTF,TGTGCCAGCAGTGGCAGTGGGGGCTACACCTTC
TRBV12-3/TRBV12-4,-,TRBJ2-1,few,CASSLAGGTRNNEQFF,TGTGCCAGCAGTTTAGCTGGCGGGACACGGAACAATGAGCAGTTCTTC
TRBV7-3,-,TRBJ2-7,-,CASSGYFRGGIIICSYEQYF,TGTGCCAGCAGCGGGTATTTCAGGGGAGGGATAATAATTTGCTCCTACGAGCAGTACTTC
TRBV27,-,TRBJ2-7,many,CASSWGRGSEQYF,TGTGCCAGCAGTTGGGGACGGGGCTCCGAGCAGTACTTC
TRBV19,-,TRBJ1-6,-,CASRDSSNSPLHF,TGTGCCAGTAGAGATTCGTCCAATTCACCCCTCCACTTT
TRBV12-3/TRBV12-4,TRBD1,TRBJ2-7,many,CASSPVGTEPYEQYF,TGTGCCAGCAGCCCTGTCGGGACAGAGCCCTACGAGCAGTACTTC
TRBV28,-,TRBJ2-7,-,CASSLGDGRLSSYKQYF,TGTGCCAGCAGTCTGGGGGACGGGAGATTAAGCTCCTACAAGCAGTACTTC
TRBV6-5,-,TRBJ2-1,-,CASILARIVYNEQFF,TGTGCCAGCATTTTAGCCCGGATAGTCTACAATGAGCAGTTCTTC
TRBV12-5,-,TRBJ2-5,many,CASGISWVQETQYF,TGTGCTAGTGGAATCTCCTGGGTCCAAGAGACCCAGTACTTC
TRBV9,TRBD2,TRBJ2-1,few,CASSPHSGTHNEQFF,TGTGCCAGCAGCCCCCATAGCGGGACCCACAATGAGCAGTTCTTC
TRBV19,-,TRBJ2-2,-,CASKTRQGDTGELFF,TGTGCCAGTAAGACTAGGCAGGGCGACACCGGGGAGCTGTTTTTT
TRBV28,TRBD2,TRBJ2-1,-,CASIAGGLEETQFF,TGTGCCAGTATAGCGGGTGGGTTGGAAGAGACCCAGTTCTTC
TRBV28,-,TRBJ2-2,many,CASSTSPGTGELFF,TGTGCCAGCAGTACCTCTCCCGGGACCGGGGAGCTGTTTTTT
TRBV5-1,TRBD2,TRBJ2-2,-,CASRRNLAGGESTGELFF,TGCGCCAGCAGACGAAACCTAGCGGGAGGCGAAAGCACCGGGGAGCTGTTTTTT